This TCR beta chain was identified during a study of blood T cell repertoires in COVID-19. Germline V gene data show CDR1 as ENHRY and CDR2 as SYGVKD. V lost 10 bases to trimming and J lost 5 bases, with 17 bases between them. This CDR3 comprises 13 residues. TCRdb's table, derived via immunoSEQ multiplex PCR, lists solely in-frame clones and lacks some. The sample carries about 200,000 clones, around 82% recorded once. Sample: peripheral blood. This receptor was identified in a woman in her seventies with acute or convalescent COVID-19. This chain uses TRBV10-3 with TRBJ2-5, with a weak D call TRBD1 (6 bases). The CDR3 protein is CANQQERGETQYF. The CDR3 bases are TGTGCCAACCAACAGGAGAGGGGGGAGACCCAGTACTTC.